A selection of T cell receptor beta chains follows, all from one sample in a study of spatial heterogeneity in lung cancer. A single record per CDR3 protein comes from TCRdb applying MiXCR to the 5' RACE reads. Of 95,000 or so distinct CDR3 sequences listed, approximately 8.5% are singletons. The source was PBMCs, collected at surgery. The receptor source for this set is a male donor with early-stage non-small cell lung cancer. Both conserved end residues are part of each CDR3. Fields, in order: J gene, clone size, V gene, D gene, CDR3 protein, CDR3 DNA. A D gene is named only where the DNA matches it firmly. Where a row states a size, it is once, few, many or the class of an expanded clone; other rows omit it.

j_gene: TRBJ2-7; abundance: few; v_gene: TRBV2; d_gene: TRBD1; CDR3aa: CASSALQGQGREQYF; CDR3nt: TGTGCCAGCAGTGCCCTACAGGGACAGGGTAGGGAGCAGTACTTC
j_gene: TRBJ2-1; abundance: NA; v_gene: TRBV5-5; d_gene: TRBD2; CDR3aa: CASSPGLAGASYNEQFF; CDR3nt: TGTGCCAGCAGCCCAGGACTAGCGGGGGCCTCCTACAATGAGCAGTTCTTC
j_gene: TRBJ1-5; abundance: NA; v_gene: TRBV6-2/TRBV6-3; d_gene: NA; CDR3aa: CASSYSTGPLNQPQHF; CDR3nt: TGTGCCAGCAGTTACTCGACCGGGCCTCTCAATCAGCCCCAGCATTTT
j_gene: TRBJ2-5; abundance: few; v_gene: TRBV11-2; d_gene: NA; CDR3aa: CASSNKGGGSQETQYF; CDR3nt: TGTGCCAGCAGCAATAAGGGTGGCGGCAGCCAAGAGACCCAGTACTTC
j_gene: TRBJ2-3; abundance: few; v_gene: TRBV15; d_gene: NA; CDR3aa: CATSRGQGRDTQYF; CDR3nt: TGTGCCACCAGCAGAGGGCAGGGTAGAGATACGCAGTATTTT
j_gene: TRBJ2-7; abundance: NA; v_gene: TRBV3-1; d_gene: TRBD2; CDR3aa: CASSQGAGGAREQYF; CDR3nt: TGTGCCAGCAGCCAAGGGGCCGGGGGGGCCCGCGAGCAGTACTTC
j_gene: TRBJ1-5; abundance: few; v_gene: TRBV6-2/TRBV6-3; d_gene: NA; CDR3aa: CASSYLRGNQPQHF; CDR3nt: TGTGCCAGCAGTTACTTAAGAGGCAATCAGCCCCAGCATTTT
j_gene: TRBJ1-5; abundance: few; v_gene: TRBV14; d_gene: NA; CDR3aa: CASSQGLGQPQHF; CDR3nt: TGTGCCAGCAGCCAAGGGCTAGGTCAGCCCCAGCATTTT
j_gene: TRBJ2-1; abundance: many; v_gene: TRBV7-2; d_gene: NA; CDR3aa: CASSLANNEQFF; CDR3nt: TGTGCCAGCAGCCTAGCCAACAATGAGCAGTTCTTC
j_gene: TRBJ1-2; abundance: NA; v_gene: TRBV27; d_gene: NA; CDR3aa: CARALGLNYGYTF; CDR3nt: TGTGCCAGAGCTCTCGGACTGAACTATGGCTACACCTTC
j_gene: TRBJ2-3; abundance: many; v_gene: TRBV7-3; d_gene: TRBD2; CDR3aa: CASSSRTSGGVDTQYF; CDR3nt: TGTGCCAGCAGCTCTCGGACTAGCGGGGGAGTAGATACGCAGTATTTT
j_gene: TRBJ2-7; abundance: many; v_gene: TRBV5-1; d_gene: NA; CDR3aa: CASSLDRVYEQYF; CDR3nt: TGCGCCAGCAGCTTGGACAGGGTCTACGAGCAGTACTTC
j_gene: TRBJ1-2; abundance: few; v_gene: TRBV19; d_gene: NA; CDR3aa: CASSSTEYGYTF; CDR3nt: TGTGCCAGTAGCTCCACGGAGTACGGCTACACCTTC
j_gene: TRBJ2-1; abundance: NA; v_gene: TRBV7-3; d_gene: TRBD1; CDR3aa: CASSSGQGNEQFF; CDR3nt: TGTGCCAGCAGCTCAGGACAGGGGAATGAGCAGTTCTTC
j_gene: TRBJ2-1; abundance: many; v_gene: TRBV20-1; d_gene: NA; CDR3aa: CSAPGTSEQFF; CDR3nt: TGCAGTGCTCCCGGGACTTCCGAGCAGTTCTTC
j_gene: TRBJ1-4; abundance: few; v_gene: TRBV20-1; d_gene: NA; CDR3aa: CSARRAEKLFF; CDR3nt: TGCAGTGCTAGACGGGCGGAAAAACTGTTTTTT
j_gene: TRBJ2-7; abundance: NA; v_gene: TRBV15; d_gene: NA; CDR3aa: CATSREVTYEQYF; CDR3nt: TGTGCCACCAGCAGAGAAGTTACCTACGAGCAGTACTTC
j_gene: TRBJ1-2; abundance: NA; v_gene: TRBV2; d_gene: TRBD1; CDR3aa: CASSVRDSSNYGYTF; CDR3nt: TGTGCCAGCAGTGTTCGGGACAGCTCTAACTATGGCTACACCTTC
j_gene: TRBJ2-3; abundance: many; v_gene: TRBV29-1; d_gene: NA; CDR3aa: CSVDASSSDTQYF; CDR3nt: TGCAGCGTTGATGCTAGCTCGTCGGATACGCAGTATTTT
j_gene: TRBJ1-1; abundance: NA; v_gene: TRBV30; d_gene: NA; CDR3aa: CAWTGDQEAFF; CDR3nt: TGTGCCTGGACGGGAGATCAAGAAGCTTTCTTT
j_gene: TRBJ1-1; abundance: many; v_gene: TRBV29-1; d_gene: NA; CDR3aa: CSAPGQQDTEAFF; CDR3nt: TGCAGCGCACCGGGACAACAGGACACTGAAGCTTTCTTT
j_gene: TRBJ2-1; abundance: few; v_gene: TRBV7-2; d_gene: NA; CDR3aa: CASSTPAGAHNEQFF; CDR3nt: TGTGCCAGCAGCACCCCGGCCGGGGCCCACAATGAGCAGTTCTTC
j_gene: TRBJ2-7; abundance: few; v_gene: TRBV5-1; d_gene: TRBD1; CDR3aa: CASSHDREGPYEQYF; CDR3nt: TGCGCCAGCAGCCACGACAGGGAAGGTCCCTACGAGCAGTACTTC
j_gene: TRBJ2-3; abundance: NA; v_gene: TRBV5-1; d_gene: NA; CDR3aa: CASSFDGSGGGDTQYF; CDR3nt: TGCGCCAGCAGCTTCGACGGGAGCGGCGGAGGAGATACGCAGTATTTT
j_gene: TRBJ1-5; abundance: NA; v_gene: TRBV19; d_gene: NA; CDR3aa: CASKAPNQPQHF; CDR3nt: TGTGCCAGTAAAGCGCCCAATCAGCCCCAGCATTTT
j_gene: TRBJ2-7; abundance: NA; v_gene: TRBV7-8; d_gene: NA; CDR3aa: CASSSTPGPLYF; CDR3nt: TGTGCCAGCAGCAGCACGCCGGGACCGTTATACTTC
j_gene: TRBJ2-3; abundance: NA; v_gene: TRBV28; d_gene: NA; CDR3aa: CASSLGGSGTDTQYF; CDR3nt: TGTGCCAGCAGTTTAGGCGGGTCAGGCACAGATACGCAGTATTTT
j_gene: TRBJ2-5; abundance: NA; v_gene: TRBV6-6; d_gene: NA; CDR3aa: CASQGIQETQYF; CDR3nt: TGTGCCTCACAGGGAATCCAAGAGACCCAGTACTTC
j_gene: TRBJ2-7; abundance: NA; v_gene: TRBV20-1; d_gene: NA; CDR3aa: CSAMRGGWDEQYF; CDR3nt: TGCAGTGCTATGCGCGGAGGCTGGGACGAGCAGTACTTC
j_gene: TRBJ2-5; abundance: many; v_gene: TRBV4-3; d_gene: TRBD1; CDR3aa: CASSQDLGGETQYF; CDR3nt: TGCGCCAGCAGCCAAGATCTAGGGGGCGAGACCCAGTACTTC
j_gene: TRBJ1-6; abundance: NA; v_gene: TRBV5-1; d_gene: TRBD1; CDR3aa: CASSFGTGISPLHF; CDR3nt: TGCGCCAGCAGCTTCGGGACAGGGATTTCACCCCTCCACTTT
j_gene: TRBJ2-3; abundance: many; v_gene: TRBV5-4; d_gene: TRBD2; CDR3aa: CASSQMAGGSTDTQYF; CDR3nt: TGTGCCAGCAGCCAGATGGCGGGGGGATCCACAGATACGCAGTATTTT
j_gene: TRBJ1-4; abundance: many; v_gene: TRBV12-2; d_gene: NA; CDR3aa: CASRNSRSEKLFF; CDR3nt: TGTGCAAGTCGCAACTCGAGGTCCGAAAAACTGTTTTTT